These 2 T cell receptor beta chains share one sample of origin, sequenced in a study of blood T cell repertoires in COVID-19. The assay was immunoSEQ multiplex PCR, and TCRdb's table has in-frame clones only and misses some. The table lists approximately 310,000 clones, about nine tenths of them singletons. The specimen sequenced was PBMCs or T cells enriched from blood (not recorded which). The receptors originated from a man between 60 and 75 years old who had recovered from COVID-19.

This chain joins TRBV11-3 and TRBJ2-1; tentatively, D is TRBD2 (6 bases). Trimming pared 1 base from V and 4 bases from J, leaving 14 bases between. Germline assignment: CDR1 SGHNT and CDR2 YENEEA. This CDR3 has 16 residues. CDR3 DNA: TGTGCCAGCAGCTTAGGCGGCAAGGAGGGGTACAATGAGCAGTTCTTC. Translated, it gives CASSLGGKEGYNEQFF.

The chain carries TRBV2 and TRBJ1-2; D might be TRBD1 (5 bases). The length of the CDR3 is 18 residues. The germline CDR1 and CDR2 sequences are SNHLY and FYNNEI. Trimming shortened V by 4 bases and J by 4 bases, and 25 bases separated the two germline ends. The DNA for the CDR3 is TGTGCCAGCAGTGCGTCAAGCTTCCTACGCTCGGGGGGCTATGGCTACACCTTC. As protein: CASSASSFLRSGGYGYTF.